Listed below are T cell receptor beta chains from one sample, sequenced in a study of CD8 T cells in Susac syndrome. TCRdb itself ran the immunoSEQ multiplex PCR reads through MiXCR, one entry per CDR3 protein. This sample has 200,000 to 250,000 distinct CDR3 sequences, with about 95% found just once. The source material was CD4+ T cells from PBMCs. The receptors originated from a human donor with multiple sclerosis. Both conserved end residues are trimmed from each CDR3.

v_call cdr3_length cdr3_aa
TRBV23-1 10 ASSQRVKAIY
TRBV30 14 AWSETPSPSTDTQY
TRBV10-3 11 AISPGGDQPQH
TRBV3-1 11 ASSQGTFTEAF
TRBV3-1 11 ASSLVNTGELF
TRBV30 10 ARGLITDTQY
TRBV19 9 ASRLFYEQY
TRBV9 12 ASSQRGFYNEQF
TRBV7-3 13 ASSLTSGTVDEQY
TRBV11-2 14 ASSLMSALNTGELF
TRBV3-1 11 ASSRGASNEQF
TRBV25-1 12 ASSETGFGQPQH
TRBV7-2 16 ASSSLIRTSGGARELF
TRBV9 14 ASSVAGRGVADTQY
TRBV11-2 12 ASSSTGGSYGYT